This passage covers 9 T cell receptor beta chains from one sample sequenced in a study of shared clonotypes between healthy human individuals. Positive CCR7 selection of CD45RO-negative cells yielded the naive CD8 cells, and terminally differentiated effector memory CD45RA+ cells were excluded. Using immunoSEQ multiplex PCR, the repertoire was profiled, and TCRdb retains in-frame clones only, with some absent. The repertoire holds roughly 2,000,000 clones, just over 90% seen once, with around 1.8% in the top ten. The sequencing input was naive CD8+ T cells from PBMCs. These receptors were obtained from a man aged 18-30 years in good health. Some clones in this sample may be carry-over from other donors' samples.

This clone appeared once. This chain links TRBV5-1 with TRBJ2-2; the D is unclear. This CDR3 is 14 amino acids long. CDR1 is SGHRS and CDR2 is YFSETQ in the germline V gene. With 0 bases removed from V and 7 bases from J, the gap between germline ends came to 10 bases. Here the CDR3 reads CASSLAFRGGELFF. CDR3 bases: TGCGCCAGCAGCTTGGCCTTTCGTGGCGGGGAGCTGTTTTTT.

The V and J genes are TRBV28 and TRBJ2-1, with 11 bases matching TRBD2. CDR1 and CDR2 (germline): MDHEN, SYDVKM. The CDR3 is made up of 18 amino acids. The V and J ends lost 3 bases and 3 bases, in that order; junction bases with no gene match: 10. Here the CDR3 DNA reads TGTGCCAGCAGTTTGTATAGCGGGAGGGCCGATCTCTACAATGAGCAGTTCTTC. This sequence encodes CASSLYSGRADLYNEQFF.

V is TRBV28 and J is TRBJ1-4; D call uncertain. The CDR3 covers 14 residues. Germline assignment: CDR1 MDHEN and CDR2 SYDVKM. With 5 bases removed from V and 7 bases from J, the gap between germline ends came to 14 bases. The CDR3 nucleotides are TGTGCCAGCAGTCGAGACTACCCCCGTGAAAAACTGTTTTTT. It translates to CASSRDYPREKLFF.

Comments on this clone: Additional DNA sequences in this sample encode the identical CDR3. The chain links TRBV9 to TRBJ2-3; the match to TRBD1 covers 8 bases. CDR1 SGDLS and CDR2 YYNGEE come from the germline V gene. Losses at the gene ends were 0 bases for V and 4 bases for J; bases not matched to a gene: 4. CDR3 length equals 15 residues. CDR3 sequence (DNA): TGTGCCAGCAGCGTAGAAGCAGGGGGCCCAGATACGCAGTATTTT. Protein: CASSVEAGGPDTQYF.

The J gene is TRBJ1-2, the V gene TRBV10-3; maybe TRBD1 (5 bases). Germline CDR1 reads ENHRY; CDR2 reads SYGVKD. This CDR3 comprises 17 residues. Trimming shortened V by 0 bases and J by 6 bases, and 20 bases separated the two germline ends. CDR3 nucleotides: TGTGCCATCAGTGAGTCTGCCTTTATGGGGGAGCGGGATGGCTACACCTTC. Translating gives CAISESAFMGERDGYTF.

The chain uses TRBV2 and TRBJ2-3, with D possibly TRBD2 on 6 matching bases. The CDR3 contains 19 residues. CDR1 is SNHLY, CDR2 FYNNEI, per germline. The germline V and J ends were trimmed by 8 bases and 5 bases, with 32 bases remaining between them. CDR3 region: CASGTDTFLGTKEGDTQYF. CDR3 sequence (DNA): TGTGCCAGCGGAACAGACACCTTTCTCGGGACCAAGGAGGGAGATACGCAGTATTTT.

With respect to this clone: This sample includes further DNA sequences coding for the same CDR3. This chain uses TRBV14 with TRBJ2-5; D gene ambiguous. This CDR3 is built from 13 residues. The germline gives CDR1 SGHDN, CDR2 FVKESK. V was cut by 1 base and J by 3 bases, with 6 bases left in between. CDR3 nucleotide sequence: TGTGCCAGCAGCCAAGGATTAGAAGAGACCCAGTACTTC. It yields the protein CASSQGLEETQYF.

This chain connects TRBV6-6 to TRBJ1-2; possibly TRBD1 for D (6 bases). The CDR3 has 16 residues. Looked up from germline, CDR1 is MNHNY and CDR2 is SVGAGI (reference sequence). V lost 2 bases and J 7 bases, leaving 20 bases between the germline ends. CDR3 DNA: TGTGCCAGCAGTTACGTATCGGGGGCGGTTGGTGCTGGCTACACCTTC. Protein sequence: CASSYVSGAVGAGYTF.

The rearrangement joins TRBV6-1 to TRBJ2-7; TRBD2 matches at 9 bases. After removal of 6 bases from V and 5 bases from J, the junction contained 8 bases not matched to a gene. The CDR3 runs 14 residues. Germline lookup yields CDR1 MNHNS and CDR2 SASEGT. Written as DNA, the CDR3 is TGTGCCAGCAGGCGTAGCGGGAGAGGCGACGAGCAGTACTTC. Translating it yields CASRRSGRGDEQYF.